This T cell receptor (beta chain) is drawn from a study of CD8 T cells in Susac syndrome. In contrast to the negatively isolated CD8+ and CD4+ T cells, TEMRA cells were FACS-enriched. Germline assignment: CDR1 LGHNA and CDR2 YNFKEQ. CDR3 size: 15 residues. The V end was cut by 0 bases, the J end by 2 bases, with 11 bases between. Reverse transcription of roughly 0.5 to 1 ug RNA was carried out with random hexamers. TCRdb independently ran MiXCR on the immunoSEQ multiplex PCR reads; one entry per CDR3 protein. The sample has approximately 120,000 distinct CDR3 sequences; approximately 96% are singletons.

The chain is built from TRBV4-2 and TRBJ2-7; D could derive from TRBD1 or TRBD2 (5 bases each). The TCR originated in a human donor in good health. Sequenced sample: CD4+ T cells from PBMCs. The CDR3 sequence is CASSQDLVGPYEQYF. CDR3 nucleotides: TGTGCCAGCAGCCAAGATCTTGTGGGACCCTACGAGCAGTACTTC.